The sample holds one count of the clone carrying this T cell receptor (beta chain). The data are from a study of blood T cell repertoires in COVID-19. Study background: PBMCs, B-cell-depleted T cells, or T cells provided the cDNA or gDNA that made up the material.

Original processing notes: Amplification of reference gene primers provided the estimated nucleated cell counts. The repertoire was sequenced with immunoSEQ multiplex PCR; TCRdb's copy has only in-frame clones and lacks some. V and J calls and clone size are those listed in that table; D and trimming were worked out from the DNA. Counted here are 75,000 to 95,000 clones, 75% to 85% occurring once; the ten biggest clones make up just over 35%. This CDR3 has 15 amino acids. The germline gives CDR1 MNHEY, CDR2 SVGAGI. Unmatched junction bases numbered 9, after V lost 6 bases and J lost 4 bases. This receptor was identified in a man between 60 and 75 years old with COVID-19, enrolled during active disease. The source material was peripheral blood. The rearrangement joins TRBV6-5 to TRBJ2-7; 10 nucleotides agree with TRBD1. The CDR3 sequence: CASRRGDRGTYEQYF. CDR3 in DNA: TGTGCCAGCAGGCGAGGGGACAGGGGAACTTACGAGCAGTACTTC.